This T cell receptor beta chain came from a study of T-cell memory formation after mild COVID-19. With constant-segment primers, 5'RACE yielded cDNA libraries of TCR alpha and TCR beta that carried sample barcodes and UMIs. MiXCR was run by TCRdb on the 5' RACE reads, yielding one entry per CDR3 protein. There are 340,000 or so distinct CDR3 sequences in the sample; approximately 13% occur only once, and roughly 23% lies in the top ten. Study-level findings and limits: Certain responding clones were present in pre-infection memory, suggesting participation of cross-reactive memory.

On this clonotype itself: The antigen is not known.

The CDR3 is 16 amino acids. The ends lost 4 bases at V and 5 bases at J; junction bases unmatched: 15. CDR1 is SGDLS and CDR2 is YYNGEE in the germline V gene. The source of this sequence is a young man who had mild COVID-19 (a few samples of this study predate the infection). Cell type and time point are not known. Sequences were obtained from PBMCs or a T cell subset sorted from them (not recorded which). The chain couples TRBV9 to TRBJ2-7; 7 bases line up with TRBD1. The CDR3 DNA reads TGTGCCAGCAGCCCCCGTAGGCAGGGGGATTCCCACGAGCAGTACTTC. Amino acids: CASSPRRQGDSHEQYF.